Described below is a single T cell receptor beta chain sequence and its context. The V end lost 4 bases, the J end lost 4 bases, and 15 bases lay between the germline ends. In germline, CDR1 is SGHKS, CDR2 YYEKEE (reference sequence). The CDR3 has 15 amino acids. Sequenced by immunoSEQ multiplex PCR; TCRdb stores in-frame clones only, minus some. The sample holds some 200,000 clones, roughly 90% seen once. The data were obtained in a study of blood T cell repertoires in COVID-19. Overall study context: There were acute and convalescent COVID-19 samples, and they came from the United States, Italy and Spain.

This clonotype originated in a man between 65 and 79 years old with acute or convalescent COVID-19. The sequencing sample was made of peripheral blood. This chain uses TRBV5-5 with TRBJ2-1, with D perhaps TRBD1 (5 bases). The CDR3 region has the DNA TGTGCCAGCAGCGGGCTTGGCAGGGCTTACAATGAGCAGTTCTTC. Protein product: CASSGLGRAYNEQFF. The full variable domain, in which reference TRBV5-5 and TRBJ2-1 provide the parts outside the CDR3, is DAGVTQSPTHLIKTRGQQVTLRCSPISGHKSVSWYQQVLGQGPQFIFQYYEKEERGRGNFPDRFSARQFPNYSSELNVNALLLGDSALYLCASSGLGRAYNEQFFGPGTRLTVL.